This T cell receptor beta chain was sequenced in a study of shared clonotypes between healthy human individuals. Selected positively for CCR7 and CD45RO-negative, naive CD8 cells excluded terminally differentiated effector memory CD45RA+ cells. Clones were sequenced by immunoSEQ multiplex PCR, and TCRdb holds only the in-frame ones, with some missing. The profile shows hundreds of thousands of clones, about 96% of them singletons. The CDR3 consists of 15 residues. CDR1 is LGHNA and CDR2 is YSLEER in the germline V gene. V dropped 4 bases and J dropped 2; count of bases not matched to a gene: 8. Input material: naive CD8+ T cells sorted from blood. The source is a man younger than 45 in good health. This chain connects TRBV4-3 to TRBJ2-7; 7 nucleotides align to TRBD1. This chain's CDR3 is CASSPKQGFTYEQYF. CDR3 sequence (DNA): TGCGCCAGCAGCCCAAAACAGGGGTTTACCTACGAGCAGTACTTC.